This is a list of T cell receptor beta chains from one sample in a study of vaccination and CD4 T cells after COVID-19. TCRdb used MiXCR to reprocess the PCR reads, holding one entry per CDR3 protein. The data contain approximately 36,000 distinct CDR3 sequences, 36% of them seen just once; the ten biggest clones take up 5.8%. The sample here was CD4+ T cells from blood, taken about 7 months after SARS-CoV-2 vaccination. The receptors derive from a human donor who had recovered from COVID-19. Each CDR3 is given without its conserved first and last residue. D genes are given only for firm matches.

v_gene,d_gene,CDR3aa
TRBV7-9,NA,ASSLGQGPNEQY
TRBV20-1,TRBD2,SARDVSGGAQETQY
TRBV19,NA,ASSIVDNSEAF
TRBV2,NA,ASSESTVRWTQY
TRBV20-1,NA,SANNYEQY
TRBV12-3/TRBV12-4,TRBD1,ASSRTGPSYEQY
TRBV7-3,TRBD2,ASSPLGVRGDEQY
TRBV20-1,NA,SARPQELPGNTIY
TRBV6-4,NA,ASSDSAGSYNEQF
TRBV24-1,TRBD2,ATSDPRGGESGDEQF
TRBV4-1,NA,ASSRQVEGNEQF
TRBV20-1,TRBD2,SASVLAGGETQY
TRBV2,NA,ASSGYQNQPQH
TRBV5-6,NA,ASSLLSGGDSNSPLH
TRBV25-1,NA,ASSESGRSSQF
TRBV24-1,NA,ATSGPGTLLSRTDTQY
TRBV2,TRBD1,ASRRGQGINQPQH
TRBV19,NA,ASNLGLYTDTQY
TRBV28,NA,ASSFDGTSYEQY
TRBV19,NA,ASSIVLSTEAF
TRBV6-5,NA,ASSYSKTYEQY
TRBV24-1,TRBD1,ATSDTGTGNQPQH
TRBV6-5,NA,ASSSQGSLEKLF
TRBV6-1,NA,ASSVLRDGSYNEQF
TRBV20-1,TRBD2,SAKRLAGLSYEQY
TRBV7-2,NA,ASSLDWGRGAEQF
TRBV7-9,NA,ASSQPSGFKQF
TRBV7-9,NA,ASSLFGGNQPQH
TRBV2,TRBD2,ASLTGGYNEQF
TRBV5-1,NA,ASSLESSQETQY
TRBV5-4,NA,ASSRLLGDTQY
TRBV5-1,TRBD2,ASSLSRGLAGEGETQY
TRBV6-2/TRBV6-3,NA,ASSYRVGNTEAF
TRBV6-5,TRBD1,ASSYSASGTVKNSPLH
TRBV15,TRBD1,ATSRGTGGYNEQF
TRBV20-1,NA,SARPDSWNTIY
TRBV7-2,TRBD1,ASSPRTGSNYGYT
TRBV6-2/TRBV6-3,NA,ASSYGIRGSSGYEQY
TRBV5-4,NA,ASSLTGRVEETQY
TRBV6-2/TRBV6-3,NA,ASSYDSSGANVLT
TRBV27,TRBD1,ASSLFTGGRNEQF
TRBV7-9,TRBD1,ASSKDRESQPQH
TRBV28,TRBD1,ASRQGNTYEQY
TRBV28,TRBD1,ASRKTGVDYEQY
TRBV6-2/TRBV6-3,TRBD2,ASSSGTWYEQY
TRBV6-1,NA,ASSPLLASSYEQY
TRBV6-1,NA,ASRTNAGELF
TRBV6-2/TRBV6-3,NA,ASSTSSGVSGNTIY
TRBV21-1,NA,ASSKLSHHNSPLH
TRBV5-8,TRBD2,ASSFREGGSYEQY
TRBV27,NA,ASSLSTGGISWGYT